What follows describes a single TCR beta chain. Its antigen is unknown. This entry is derived from a study of T cell repertoires in cytomegalovirus infection. Looking at the study overall: Through public TCR beta signatures, both CMV infection and matching HLA type were indicated.

TCRdb fed the reads into MiXCR, producing one record per CDR3 protein. The data hold approximately 600,000 distinct CDR3 sequences, with around 40% observed a single time. The CDR3 has 16 residues. The V segment lost 3 bases and the J segment 2 bases; nucleotides outside the gene matches: 4. The sample consisted of cultured PBMCs, taken from culture after CMV antigen stimulation. The source of this sequence is a human donor in good health (CMV status not recorded). Some clones in this sample may be carry-over from other donors' samples. The chain joins TRBV12-3 or TRBV12-4 to TRBJ1-3; 10 positions match TRBD1. The CDR3 is CASSFPGTGAGNTIYF. In nucleotides, the CDR3 is TGTGCCAGCAGTTTCCCCGGGACAGGGGCTGGAAACACCATATATTTT.